This TCR beta chain was identified during a study of blood T cell repertoires in COVID-19. Using immunoSEQ multiplex PCR, the repertoire was profiled, and TCRdb retains in-frame clones only, with some absent. The sample carries 160,000 or so clones, roughly 75% recorded once. Trimming at V came to 3 bases and at J to 1 base, leaving 5 bases not matched to a gene. CDR3 length equals 14 residues. CDR1 and CDR2 (germline): GTSNPN, SVGIG (reference sequence). Sequenced: peripheral blood. The V call is TRBV30, the J call TRBJ2-7; TRBD1 agrees at 8 bases. This receptor was identified in a man between 70 and 80 years old with active or convalescent COVID-19. CDR3 amino acids: CAWSGTGLSYEQYF. The CDR3 region has the DNA TGTGCCTGGAGCGGGACAGGACTGTCCTACGAGCAGTACTTC.